Each of the 4 T cell receptor beta chains below was sequenced from the same sample in a study of blood T cell repertoires in COVID-19. Clones were sequenced by immunoSEQ multiplex PCR, and TCRdb holds only the in-frame ones, with some missing. The sample contains 120,000 to 150,000 clones, about 83% of which appear only once. What was sequenced was PBMCs or T cells enriched from blood (not recorded which). All receptors derive from a woman aged 45 to 65 who had been exposed to COVID-19.

DNA for the CDR3: TGTGCCAGCAGAGCCGGGACAGGGATTAACTATGGCTACACCTTC. Its translation is CASRAGTGINYGYTF. The rearrangement uses TRBV7-9 and TRBJ1-2, with TRBD1 identical over 9 bases. V was pared by 6 bases and J by 1 base, with 6 bases of the junction left unmatched. CDR3 length: 15 residues. The V gene's germline CDR1 is SEHNR and CDR2 FQNEAQ (reference sequence).

The chain couples TRBV18 to TRBJ2-7; TRBD1 is a possible D gene (5 bases). CDR1 is KGHSH and CDR2 is LQKENI in the germline V gene. The CDR3 is 12 amino acids. V lost 6 bases and J 5 bases, leaving 11 bases between the germline ends. This CDR3 is CASSAGSNEQYF. As DNA, the CDR3 is TGTGCCAGCTCGGCAGGGTCAAACGAGCAGTACTTC.

In its sample, this clone was seen a few times. This sequence joins TRBV2 and TRBJ1-2; D possibly corresponds to TRBD1 (6 bases). Trimming removed 3 bases from V and 6 bases from J, with 17 bases in between. The CDR3 loop spans 15 amino acids. Germline V gives CDR1 SNHLY, CDR2 FYNNEI. The CDR3 protein is CASSDAQGRGNGYTF. CDR3 nucleotides: TGTGCCAGCAGTGACGCACAGGGAAGAGGAAATGGCTACACCTTC.

V is TRBV12-3 or TRBV12-4 and J is TRBJ1-2, with 9 bases lining up with TRBD1. This CDR3 is 12 amino acids long. J gave up 8 bases and V 6 bases, and 4 bases lay outside the gene matches. CDR3 DNA sequence: TGTGCCAGCAGGGGACAGGGTTGGGGCTACACCTTC. It codes for CASRGQGWGYTF.